One sample yielded the 3 T cell receptor beta chains listed below, sequenced in a study of blood T cell repertoires in COVID-19. Sequencing used immunoSEQ multiplex PCR; TCRdb keeps in-frame clones, though not all of them. This table has about 180,000 clones, 85% appearing once. The sequenced sample was PBMCs or T cells enriched from blood (not recorded which). Receptors originate from a man between 40 and 49 years old who had recovered from COVID-19.

The chain links TRBV27 to TRBJ2-5, with D perhaps TRBD2 (6 bases). V lost 1 base, J lost 5 bases, and 14 bases lay in between. The CDR3 loop spans 15 amino acids. CDR1 and CDR2 (germline): MNHEY, SMNVEV (reference sequence). The CDR3 DNA is TGTGCCAGCAGTTTATTCGGGGGTAATGAGGAGACCCAGTACTTC. Translation gives CASSLFGGNEETQYF.

Turning to this clone: In the same sample, other DNA sequences code for this CDR3. The V gene is TRBV5-1, the J gene TRBJ2-7; no definite D call. The CDR3 consists of 12 residues. Trimming pared 3 bases from V and 0 bases from J, leaving 4 bases between. Germline CDR1 reads SGHRS; CDR2 reads YFSETQ. CDR3 nucleotides: TGCGCCAGCAGCTCAGACTCCTACGAGCAGTACTTC. Translating gives CASSSDSYEQYF. The full variable domain, completed using reference TRBV5-1 and TRBJ2-7, is KAGVTQTPRYLIKTRGQQVTLSCSPISGHRSVSWYQQTPGQGLQFLFEYFSETQRNKGNFPGRFSGRQFSNSRSEMNVSTLELGDSALYLCASSSDSYEQYFGPGTRLTVT.

The chain joins TRBV3-1 (or the pseudogene TRBV3-2) to TRBJ2-7, with D uncertain. CDR3 length equals 13 residues. CDR1 and CDR2 (germline): LGHDT, YNNKEL (reference sequence). The ends were cut back, 4 bases at V and 2 bases at J, with 9 bases in the middle. The CDR3 sequence is CASSRRRAYEQYF. CDR3 DNA: TGTGCCAGCAGCCGGCGACGGGCCTACGAGCAGTACTTC.